This T cell receptor beta chain stems from a study of cytomegalovirus exposure and HLA in healthy donors. Study in general: HLA-typed donors were the source of approximately 85 million unique TCRs held in an early data release. Study outcomes and limitations: In all likelihood, a cluster of highly shared sequence variants was a sequencing artifact. In a later analysis, TCR beta V- and J-gene trimming showed a link to a missense DCLRE1C variant.

Use of 60 Vbeta and 13 Jbeta primers characterized the PCR. TCRdb keeps only in-frame clones here, not all; method: immunoSEQ multiplex PCR. The sample holds 150,000 to 200,000 clones, about 77% seen once. Turning to this clone: What it binds is unknown.

Material for sequencing was PBMCs. This receptor was taken from a woman aged 40-49 years in good health and CMV-seropositive.

The CDR3 is CASSAGTGISTEAFF. The CDR3 nucleotides are TGCGCCAGCAGCGCCGGGACAGGGATTAGCACTGAAGCTTTCTTT. This chain connects TRBV5-1 to TRBJ1-1, with 9 bases identical to TRBD1. CDR3 length: 15 residues. With 4 bases clipped from V and 4 bases from J, the junction kept 8 bases outside the gene matches. Germline CDR1 is SGHRS and CDR2 is YFSETQ.